This is a list of T cell receptor beta chains from one sample in a study of T cell changes during pregnancy in multiple sclerosis. The protocol was immunoSEQ multiplex PCR, while the TCRdb copy is restricted to in-frame clones and leaves out a portion. Among tens of thousands of clones listed, around four fifths were seen once. The source material was CD8+ T cells from peripheral blood mononuclear cells, sampled in the first trimester of pregnancy. These receptors were obtained from a female donor in good health, enrolled as a control in a pregnancy study. The CDR3 runs from the conserved cysteine through the conserved F or W. The order of the fields is clone size, CDR3 length, J gene, V gene, D gene, CDR3 DNA, CDR3 protein. A D gene is named only where the DNA matches it firmly. The size field is filled for only some rows; it gives once, few, many or a size class.

clone size: -
CDR3 length: 12
J gene: TRBJ2-7
V gene: TRBV7-8
D gene: TRBD1
CDR3 DNA: TGTGCCTCTAAGACAGGGGGATACGAGCAGTACTTC
CDR3 protein: CASKTGGYEQYF

clone size: -
CDR3 length: 15
J gene: TRBJ2-5
V gene: TRBV6-1
D gene: -
CDR3 DNA: TGTGCCAGCAGTGAAGCCGGGGGGCAGGCAGAGACCCAGTACTTC
CDR3 protein: CASSEAGGQAETQYF

clone size: -
CDR3 length: 14
J gene: TRBJ2-7
V gene: TRBV11-2
D gene: -
CDR3 DNA: TGTGCCAGCAGCTTAGAAGTGCAGAACTACGAGCAGTACTTC
CDR3 protein: CASSLEVQNYEQYF

clone size: -
CDR3 length: 13
J gene: TRBJ2-7
V gene: TRBV6-5
D gene: TRBD1
CDR3 DNA: TGTGCCAGCAGTGGACAGGGTATCAACGAGCAGTACTTC
CDR3 protein: CASSGQGINEQYF

clone size: -
CDR3 length: 17
J gene: TRBJ2-2
V gene: TRBV9
D gene: TRBD2
CDR3 DNA: TGTGCCAGCAGCGCGCGTAAACTAGCGGGAGCTACCGGGGAGCTGTTTTTT
CDR3 protein: CASSARKLAGATGELFF

clone size: -
CDR3 length: 14
J gene: TRBJ2-3
V gene: TRBV6-1
D gene: TRBD2
CDR3 DNA: TGTGCCAGCCAACTAGCGGAGAGCACAGATACGCAGTATTTT
CDR3 protein: CASQLAESTDTQYF

clone size: -
CDR3 length: 15
J gene: TRBJ1-1
V gene: TRBV5-1
D gene: -
CDR3 DNA: TGCGCCAGCAGCTTGGTGGGCAGGGAAGCAGCCGAAGCTTTCTTT
CDR3 protein: CASSLVGREAAEAFF

clone size: -
CDR3 length: 17
J gene: TRBJ2-7
V gene: TRBV4-2
D gene: TRBD2
CDR3 DNA: TGTGCCAGCAGCCAAGGACTAGCGGGGGGGTCCCCCTACGAGCAGTACTTC
CDR3 protein: CASSQGLAGGSPYEQYF

clone size: -
CDR3 length: 16
J gene: TRBJ2-1
V gene: TRBV9
D gene: TRBD2
CDR3 DNA: TGTGCCAGCAGCGCCCCAACTAGCGGGGGGGTTTATGAGCAGTTCTTC
CDR3 protein: CASSAPTSGGVYEQFF

clone size: -
CDR3 length: 13
J gene: TRBJ1-4
V gene: TRBV6-4
D gene: -
CDR3 DNA: TGTGCCAGCAGCGAGGACAGTAATGGAAAACTGTTTTTT
CDR3 protein: CASSEDSNGKLFF

clone size: -
CDR3 length: 12
J gene: TRBJ1-1
V gene: TRBV25-1
D gene: -
CDR3 DNA: TGTGCCAGCCATGCAGGAGGCACTGAAGCTTTCTTT
CDR3 protein: CASHAGGTEAFF

clone size: -
CDR3 length: 14
J gene: TRBJ1-5
V gene: TRBV12-5
D gene: -
CDR3 DNA: TGTGCTAGTGGGCCGGGACTGTCCAATCAGCCCCAGCATTTT
CDR3 protein: CASGPGLSNQPQHF

clone size: -
CDR3 length: 15
J gene: TRBJ2-1
V gene: TRBV12-5
D gene: -
CDR3 DNA: TGTGCTAGTGGTTTGGTACAGGGAAAGTTGGGTGAGCAGTTCTTC
CDR3 protein: CASGLVQGKLGEQFF

clone size: -
CDR3 length: 16
J gene: TRBJ2-7
V gene: TRBV28
D gene: -
CDR3 DNA: TGTGCCAGCAGTTTGGACAGCGAACCCCCTACCTACGAGCAGTACTTC
CDR3 protein: CASSLDSEPPTYEQYF

clone size: -
CDR3 length: 15
J gene: TRBJ1-4
V gene: TRBV28
D gene: -
CDR3 DNA: TGTGCCAGCAGCTCATGGGGGGTATATGCTGAAAAACTGTTTTTT
CDR3 protein: CASSSWGVYAEKLFF

clone size: once
CDR3 length: 17
J gene: TRBJ2-7
V gene: TRBV28
D gene: TRBD1
CDR3 DNA: TGTGCCAGCAGTGTACTCACGTTGGACAGGGAACCCTACGAGCAGTACTTC
CDR3 protein: CASSVLTLDREPYEQYF

clone size: -
CDR3 length: 13
J gene: TRBJ2-3
V gene: TRBV9
D gene: -
CDR3 DNA: TGTGCCAGCAGCCCCGGGGGCACAGATACGCAGTATTTT
CDR3 protein: CASSPGGTDTQYF

clone size: -
CDR3 length: 15
J gene: TRBJ2-7
V gene: TRBV6-6
D gene: -
CDR3 DNA: TGTGCCAGCAGTTACTCGGCAGACAGCTCCTACGAGCAGTACTTC
CDR3 protein: CASSYSADSSYEQYF

clone size: -
CDR3 length: 13
J gene: TRBJ2-5
V gene: TRBV2
D gene: TRBD2
CDR3 DNA: TGTGCCAGCAGTGGGACTAGCAGCAAGACCCAGTACTTC
CDR3 protein: CASSGTSSKTQYF

clone size: -
CDR3 length: 17
J gene: TRBJ2-2
V gene: TRBV10-3
D gene: -
CDR3 DNA: TGTGCCATCAGTGACCCAGACTCCACCCGGAGTGCCGGGGAGCTGTTTTTT
CDR3 protein: CAISDPDSTRSAGELFF

clone size: once
CDR3 length: 12
J gene: TRBJ1-1
V gene: TRBV11-2
D gene: -
CDR3 DNA: TGTGCCAGCAGTCACCAGGGATCTGAAGCTTTCTTT
CDR3 protein: CASSHQGSEAFF

clone size: once
CDR3 length: 14
J gene: TRBJ2-7
V gene: TRBV19
D gene: TRBD2
CDR3 DNA: TGTGCCAGTACCCCTCGCGGGACTAGCTACGAGCAGTACTTC
CDR3 protein: CASTPRGTSYEQYF

clone size: -
CDR3 length: 15
J gene: TRBJ1-2
V gene: TRBV7-9
D gene: -
CDR3 DNA: TGTGCCAGCGCTGGGGGGGAAAGCATTAACTATGGCTACACCTTC
CDR3 protein: CASAGGESINYGYTF

clone size: many
CDR3 length: 14
J gene: TRBJ1-1
V gene: TRBV6-4
D gene: TRBD1
CDR3 DNA: TGTGCCAGCAGTTTGACAGGGGAGGACACTGAAGCTTTCTTT
CDR3 protein: CASSLTGEDTEAFF

clone size: -
CDR3 length: 16
J gene: TRBJ1-3
V gene: TRBV10-3
D gene: TRBD1
CDR3 DNA: TGTGCCATCAGTCCCGGGACAGGGGGAGGTGGAAACACCATATATTTT
CDR3 protein: CAISPGTGGGGNTIYF

clone size: -
CDR3 length: 13
J gene: TRBJ2-7
V gene: TRBV7-3
D gene: -
CDR3 DNA: TGTGCCAGCAGTTGGACAATATTTGGCGAGCAGTACTTC
CDR3 protein: CASSWTIFGEQYF

clone size: few
CDR3 length: 13
J gene: TRBJ2-2
V gene: TRBV6-4
D gene: -
CDR3 DNA: TGTGCCAGCAGCCCCGGGGAAACCGGGGAGCTGTTTTTT
CDR3 protein: CASSPGETGELFF

clone size: -
CDR3 length: 13
J gene: TRBJ2-5
V gene: TRBV6-5
D gene: -
CDR3 DNA: TGTGCCAGCAGTCAAGCTGGGAGGGAGACCCAGTACTTC
CDR3 protein: CASSQAGRETQYF

clone size: -
CDR3 length: 15
J gene: TRBJ2-3
V gene: TRBV6-5
D gene: TRBD2
CDR3 DNA: TGTGCCAGCAACGGACTAGCGGGGAGCACAGATACGCAGTATTTT
CDR3 protein: CASNGLAGSTDTQYF

clone size: -
CDR3 length: 15
J gene: TRBJ2-7
V gene: TRBV5-1
D gene: TRBD2
CDR3 DNA: TGCGCCAGCAGCGTGACCAGCGGGGGCTTGGGGGAGCAGTACTTC
CDR3 protein: CASSVTSGGLGEQYF

clone size: -
CDR3 length: 15
J gene: TRBJ2-1
V gene: TRBV27
D gene: -
CDR3 DNA: TGTGCCAGCAGTTTAGGGCAGGGTGGCGACAATGAGCAGTTCTTC
CDR3 protein: CASSLGQGGDNEQFF

clone size: -
CDR3 length: 15
J gene: TRBJ2-1
V gene: TRBV5-5
D gene: -
CDR3 DNA: TGTGCCAGCAGCTTGGGACAGTTCTCCTACAATGAGCAGTTCTTC
CDR3 protein: CASSLGQFSYNEQFF

clone size: once
CDR3 length: 15
J gene: TRBJ2-7
V gene: TRBV5-1
D gene: TRBD1
CDR3 DNA: TGCGCCAGCAGCGTGGGGACAGGGCCCCCCTACGAGCAGTACTTC
CDR3 protein: CASSVGTGPPYEQYF

clone size: -
CDR3 length: 14
J gene: TRBJ2-1
V gene: TRBV28
D gene: -
CDR3 DNA: TGTGCCAGCAGTTTCGGACTTGTGCACAATGAGCAGTTCTTC
CDR3 protein: CASSFGLVHNEQFF

clone size: -
CDR3 length: 14
J gene: TRBJ2-3
V gene: TRBV19
D gene: -
CDR3 DNA: TGTGCCAGTAGTTGGGCTGCTAGCACAGATACGCAGTATTTT
CDR3 protein: CASSWAASTDTQYF

clone size: -
CDR3 length: 15
J gene: TRBJ1-5
V gene: TRBV19
D gene: -
CDR3 DNA: TGTGCCAGTAGTATTCGGTCCCCGGGGAATCAGCCCCAGCATTTT
CDR3 protein: CASSIRSPGNQPQHF

clone size: -
CDR3 length: 14
J gene: TRBJ2-1
V gene: TRBV9
D gene: TRBD2
CDR3 DNA: TGTGCCAGCACTAGCGGGAACTCTTACAATGAGCAGTTCTTC
CDR3 protein: CASTSGNSYNEQFF

clone size: -
CDR3 length: 15
J gene: TRBJ1-1
V gene: TRBV18
D gene: -
CDR3 DNA: TGTGCCAGCTCACCACCGGAGCGGGGTAGTACTGAAGCTTTCTTT
CDR3 protein: CASSPPERGSTEAFF

clone size: -
CDR3 length: 13
J gene: TRBJ1-1
V gene: TRBV19
D gene: -
CDR3 DNA: TGTGCCACCAGACCAGGGGCCGCCGCTGAAGCTTTCTTT
CDR3 protein: CATRPGAAAEAFF

clone size: -
CDR3 length: 15
J gene: TRBJ1-1
V gene: TRBV5-5
D gene: -
CDR3 DNA: TGTGCCAGCAGACCCGGACACGCTCCGAACACTGAAGCTTTCTTT
CDR3 protein: CASRPGHAPNTEAFF

clone size: -
CDR3 length: 17
J gene: TRBJ2-5
V gene: TRBV7-7
D gene: TRBD2
CDR3 DNA: TGTGCCAGCAGTCCCGGTGGGGCGGGGGGGCTGGAGGAGACCCAGTACTTC
CDR3 protein: CASSPGGAGGLEETQYF

clone size: -
CDR3 length: 15
J gene: TRBJ2-4
V gene: TRBV6-5
D gene: TRBD2
CDR3 DNA: TGTGCCAGCACTTGGACTAGCGGGGGGGTAGACATTCAGTACTTC
CDR3 protein: CASTWTSGGVDIQYF

clone size: -
CDR3 length: 14
J gene: TRBJ1-2
V gene: TRBV27
D gene: -
CDR3 DNA: TGTGCCAGCAGTTTATCGGCGGGCGACGATGGCTACACCTTC
CDR3 protein: CASSLSAGDDGYTF

clone size: -
CDR3 length: 14
J gene: TRBJ2-1
V gene: TRBV6-4
D gene: TRBD2
CDR3 DNA: TGTGCCAGCAGTGAGACTAGCGGGGAGGATGAGCAGTTCTTC
CDR3 protein: CASSETSGEDEQFF

clone size: once
CDR3 length: 18
J gene: TRBJ2-7
V gene: TRBV5-4
D gene: TRBD2
CDR3 DNA: TGTGCCAGCAGCTTGTTTCCTAGCGGGAGCGGTTGGGTCTACGAGCAGTACTTC
CDR3 protein: CASSLFPSGSGWVYEQYF

clone size: -
CDR3 length: 13
J gene: TRBJ2-1
V gene: TRBV6-1
D gene: TRBD2
CDR3 DNA: TGTGCCAGCATTGGGACTAGCCTCAGGGAGCAGTTCTTC
CDR3 protein: CASIGTSLREQFF

clone size: -
CDR3 length: 16
J gene: TRBJ2-3
V gene: TRBV4-3
D gene: TRBD2
CDR3 DNA: TGCGCCAGCAGCCAAGATCCCACTAGCGGCTCAGATACGCAGTATTTT
CDR3 protein: CASSQDPTSGSDTQYF

clone size: -
CDR3 length: 15
J gene: TRBJ1-3
V gene: TRBV6-5
D gene: TRBD1
CDR3 DNA: TGTGCCAGCGGGGAGCAGGGGGCCTATGGAAACACCATATATTTT
CDR3 protein: CASGEQGAYGNTIYF

clone size: -
CDR3 length: 15
J gene: TRBJ2-5
V gene: TRBV6-6
D gene: TRBD2
CDR3 DNA: TGTGCCAGCAGTGGCAGCGGGGGGGCCGGGGAGACCCAGTACTTC
CDR3 protein: CASSGSGGAGETQYF

clone size: -
CDR3 length: 13
J gene: TRBJ2-5
V gene: TRBV7-2
D gene: TRBD2
CDR3 DNA: TGTGCCAGCAGCCCAGGACTAGAGCAGACCCAGTACTTC
CDR3 protein: CASSPGLEQTQYF

clone size: -
CDR3 length: 15
J gene: TRBJ1-4
V gene: TRBV9
D gene: -
CDR3 DNA: TGTGCCAGCAGCGCCCAGGGAGGGACTAATGAAAAACTGTTTTTT
CDR3 protein: CASSAQGGTNEKLFF

clone size: -
CDR3 length: 14
J gene: TRBJ2-7
V gene: TRBV5-1
D gene: -
CDR3 DNA: TGCGCCAGCAGCTTGGCCTCGCGAGGTCGGGAGCAGTACTTC
CDR3 protein: CASSLASRGREQYF

clone size: once
CDR3 length: 14
J gene: TRBJ1-1
V gene: TRBV4-1
D gene: -
CDR3 DNA: TGCGCCAGCAGCCAAGATATAGGGGGTCGTGAAGCTTTCTTT
CDR3 protein: CASSQDIGGREAFF